Listed below are T cell receptor beta chains from one sample, sequenced in a study of blood T cell repertoires in COVID-19. Generated by immunoSEQ multiplex PCR, the TCRdb table keeps only in-frame clones and is missing some. The sample consists of about 160,000 clones, 80% to 90% of them appearing once. The sequencing sample was made of peripheral blood. The receptors here all came from a man between 65 and 80 years old with acute or convalescent COVID-19. Both conserved end residues are part of each CDR3. D genes are given only for firm matches. Clone size is stated in some rows and not others, as once, few, many or a class when expanded.

size | J | V | length | D | CDR3 | DNA
. | TRBJ2-3 | TRBV7-2 | 15 | . | CASSPQSIRADTQYF | TGTGCCAGCAGCCCGCAATCCATCCGCGCAGATACGCAGTATTTT
. | TRBJ1-5 | TRBV28 | 13 | . | CASSLSGYQPQHF | TGTGCCAGCAGTTTGAGCGGCTATCAGCCCCAGCATTTT
. | TRBJ2-7 | TRBV6-2/TRBV6-3 | 15 | TRBD2 | CASSSVGLASYEQYF | TGTGCCAGCAGTAGCGTGGGACTAGCCTCCTACGAGCAGTACTTC
. | TRBJ1-2 | TRBV24-1 | 14 | . | CATRRKGQGNGYTF | TGTGCCACCAGGAGGAAGGGGCAGGGCAATGGCTACACCTTC
. | TRBJ1-2 | TRBV7-6 | 16 | TRBD1 | CASSHAGQGGTGGYTF | TGTGCCAGCAGCCACGCGGGACAGGGGGGTACGGGCGGCTACACCTTC
. | TRBJ2-3 | TRBV6-5 | 15 | TRBD2 | CASRASGRGKDTQYF | TGTGCCAGCAGGGCTAGCGGGAGGGGGAAAGATACGCAGTATTTT
. | TRBJ1-2 | TRBV12-3/TRBV12-4 | 13 | . | CASSQGDSYGYTF | TGTGCCAGCAGTCAAGGTGACTCCTATGGCTACACCTTC
. | TRBJ2-1 | TRBV5-4 | 14 | . | CASSLAGEYNEQFF | TGTGCCAGCAGCTTGGCCGGGGAGTACAATGAGCAGTTCTTC
once | TRBJ2-7 | TRBV3-1/TRBV3-2 | 17 | TRBD2 | CASSQTSGRPLSYEQYF | TGTGCCAGCAGCCAGACTAGCGGGAGACCCCTCTCCTACGAGCAGTACTTC
. | TRBJ1-1 | TRBV7-9 | 13 | . | CASSPVGGAEAFF | TGTGCCAGCAGCCCCGTAGGGGGAGCCGAAGCTTTCTTT
. | TRBJ1-3 | TRBV15 | 16 | . | CATSRDGGSSGNTIYF | TGTGCCACCAGCAGAGATGGGGGCTCCTCTGGAAACACCATATATTTT
. | TRBJ1-2 | TRBV29-1 | 13 | . | CSVVGQGLGGYTF | TGCAGCGTTGTTGGTCAGGGCCTCGGCGGCTACACCTTC
few | TRBJ1-3 | TRBV5-4 | 13 | . | CASSDKIGNTIYF | TGTGCCAGCAGCGACAAGATAGGAAACACCATATATTTT
. | TRBJ2-3 | TRBV27 | 15 | TRBD2 | CASSLSPGSGRTQYF | TGTGCCAGCAGTTTGTCCCCAGGAAGCGGGAGGACGCAGTATTTT
. | TRBJ2-5 | TRBV4-3 | 15 | . | CASSLRGTVTETQYF | TGCGCCAGCAGCCTCCGGGGGACAGTCACAGAGACCCAGTACTTC
. | TRBJ2-7 | TRBV7-2 | 18 | TRBD2 | CASSLAGGGTSVFYEQYF | TGTGCCAGCAGCTTAGCGGGAGGGGGGACTAGCGTTTTCTACGAGCAGTACTTC
. | TRBJ1-2 | TRBV11-2 | 15 | . | CASSLDIGLGGGYTF | TGTGCCAGCAGCTTAGATATCGGACTGGGGGGTGGCTACACCTTC
few | TRBJ2-3 | TRBV6-4 | 15 | TRBD2 | CASRQLAGETDTQYF | TGTGCCAGCAGGCAACTAGCGGGAGAAACAGATACGCAGTATTTT
. | TRBJ2-7 | TRBV25-1 | 13 | TRBD2 | CASSEFWEGEQYF | TGTGCCAGCAGTGAATTCTGGGAGGGCGAGCAGTACTTC
few | TRBJ2-7 | TRBV19 | 12 | TRBD2 | CASSTGGYEQYF | TGTGCCAGTAGTACGGGGGGTTACGAGCAGTACTTC
. | TRBJ1-3 | TRBV7-2 | 13 | . | CASSLEVRNTIYF | TGTGCCAGCAGCCTCGAGGTTCGAAACACCATATATTTT
. | TRBJ2-5 | TRBV11-3 | 16 | TRBD2 | CASSLGASGSGETQYF | TGTGCCAGCAGCTTAGGGGCTAGCGGGAGCGGAGAGACCCAGTACTTC
. | TRBJ2-1 | TRBV7-9 | 16 | TRBD2 | CASSLTSPSSYNEQFF | TGTGCCAGCAGCTTGACTAGCCCTAGCTCCTACAATGAGCAGTTCTTC
. | TRBJ2-1 | TRBV5-1 | 16 | TRBD2 | CASSSGLAGGTNEQFF | TGCGCCAGCAGCTCGGGACTAGCGGGAGGAACCAATGAGCAGTTCTTC
once | TRBJ2-1 | TRBV19 | 15 | TRBD2 | CASSIGTSGTHEQFF | TGTGCCAGTAGTATCGGGACTAGCGGGACCCATGAGCAGTTCTTC
. | TRBJ2-1 | TRBV19 | 15 | TRBD2 | CASRTSGGSYNEQFF | TGTGCCAGTAGGACTAGCGGGGGGTCCTACAATGAGCAGTTCTTC
. | TRBJ1-6 | TRBV27 | 16 | . | CASSLSSGTPNSPLHF | TGTGCCAGCAGTTTATCTTCCGGGACACCTAATTCACCCCTCCACTTT
. | TRBJ1-1 | TRBV7-2 | 14 | TRBD1 | CASRLDRVGTEAFF | TGTGCCAGCAGATTAGACAGGGTCGGCACTGAAGCTTTCTTT
. | TRBJ1-5 | TRBV6-5 | 15 | . | CASSYSGDTSEPQHF | TGTGCCAGCAGTTACTCAGGGGACACCTCGGAGCCCCAGCATTTT
few | TRBJ2-7 | TRBV6-4 | 14 | . | CASSDSRGTYEQYF | TGTGCCAGCAGTGACTCTCGGGGAACCTACGAGCAGTACTTC
. | TRBJ2-2 | TRBV24-1 | 15 | TRBD2 | CATSDLAGGTGELFF | TGTGCCACCAGTGATTTGGCGGGGGGCACCGGGGAGCTGTTTTTT
. | TRBJ1-4 | TRBV5-4 | 16 | . | CASSYTQGLANEKLFF | TGTGCCAGCAGCTACACACAGGGTCTAGCTAATGAAAAACTGTTTTTT
. | TRBJ1-5 | TRBV7-6 | 15 | TRBD1 | CASSIGTGDNQPQHF | TGTGCCAGCAGCATTGGGACAGGAGACAATCAGCCCCAGCATTTT
. | TRBJ2-1 | TRBV2 | 14 | TRBD1 | CASVSRTGPHEQFF | TGTGCCAGCGTTTCCAGGACAGGGCCCCATGAGCAGTTCTTC
. | TRBJ2-3 | TRBV29-1 | 16 | TRBD2 | CSVTFGLAGGADTQYF | TGCAGCGTTACCTTCGGACTAGCGGGAGGCGCTGATACGCAGTATTTT
. | TRBJ1-3 | TRBV9 | 13 | TRBD1 | CASSPGQGYTIYF | TGTGCCAGCAGCCCTGGACAGGGATACACCATATATTTT